This T cell receptor (beta chain) is from a study of control samples from healthy donors and cancer patients. TCRdb's copy holds only in-frame clones and misses some; the assay was immunoSEQ multiplex PCR. The profile covers some 130,000 clones, with approximately 90% appearing a single time and about 2.2% taken by the ten largest. V was pared by 3 bases and J by 5 bases, with 15 bases between. This CDR3 has 15 amino acids. Germline CDR1 SGHRS, CDR2 YFSETQ. The sequenced material came from blood. The gene calls are TRBV5-1 and TRBJ2-1; maybe TRBD2 (6 bases). The sequence derives from a woman in her forties or fifties in good health. CDR3 sequence: CASSWGSGGNNEQFF. DNA for the CDR3: TGCGCCAGCAGCTGGGGGTCTGGAGGGAACAATGAGCAGTTCTTC.